The rows below give T cell receptor beta chains drawn from one sample of a study of cytomegalovirus exposure and HLA in healthy donors. Profiled with immunoSEQ multiplex PCR; TCRdb holds only in-frame clones, not every one. Altogether approximately 160,000 clones are present, approximately 96% being singletons, with the ten largest covering 0.8% to 0.95%. Sample: PBMCs. These receptors were taken from a woman under 30 in good health and CMV-seronegative. CDR3s include the opening cysteine and the closing phenylalanine or tryptophan. Each record gives: V gene, J gene, CDR3 protein.

V: TRBV6-1; J: TRBJ1-1; CDR3: CASSEYREAFF
V: TRBV9; J: TRBJ2-3; CDR3: CASSRGGGAADTQYF
V: TRBV5-1; J: TRBJ2-3; CDR3: CASSSDRALPDTQYF
V: TRBV6-6; J: TRBJ1-2; CDR3: CASSRTGNGYTF
V: TRBV15; J: TRBJ2-5; CDR3: CATSGRTGEETQYF
V: TRBV5-4; J: TRBJ1-2; CDR3: CASSPSQGGRYGYTF
V: TRBV7-2; J: TRBJ2-7; CDR3: CASSLASRPYEQYF
V: TRBV27; J: TRBJ1-1; CDR3: CASSFGGNTEAFF
V: TRBV10-1; J: TRBJ2-7; CDR3: CASSENFYEQYF
V: TRBV27; J: TRBJ1-1; CDR3: CASRRPQGRGAVNTEAFF
V: TRBV14; J: TRBJ2-3; CDR3: CASSQERGPYTDTQYF
V: TRBV7-6; J: TRBJ2-7; CDR3: CASSSTSGGTYEQYF
V: TRBV29-1; J: TRBJ2-1; CDR3: CSVEGLAGVGVNEQFF
V: TRBV4-1; J: TRBJ1-5; CDR3: CASSPVGAASNQPQHF
V: TRBV7-3; J: TRBJ1-6; CDR3: CASSLLGGTHSPLHF
V: TRBV18; J: TRBJ1-2; CDR3: CASSPPGQSNYGYTF
V: TRBV9; J: TRBJ2-3; CDR3: CASSVDPSAPGTDTQYF
V: TRBV7-3; J: TRBJ1-1; CDR3: CASSPGQGRTEAFF
V: TRBV4-2; J: TRBJ2-5; CDR3: CASSQVVGAPKETQYF
V: TRBV6-5; J: TRBJ2-7; CDR3: CASSGTQGTHEQYF
V: TRBV7-3; J: TRBJ2-1; CDR3: CASSPERGGSQYNEQFF
V: TRBV5-1; J: TRBJ2-1; CDR3: CASSYLAGGSSYNEQFF
V: TRBV19; J: TRBJ2-2; CDR3: CASHPGVKVPGELFF
V: TRBV9; J: TRBJ2-2; CDR3: CASSPGGTGWNTGELFF
V: TRBV27; J: TRBJ1-4; CDR3: CASSLTGTGNEKLFF
V: TRBV19; J: TRBJ1-5; CDR3: CASSIGRGSNQPQHF
V: TRBV6-5; J: TRBJ1-1; CDR3: CASSFYRTGGNTEAFF